This T cell receptor beta chain derives from a study of shared clonotypes between healthy human individuals. Clones were read by immunoSEQ multiplex PCR, and TCRdb kept only the in-frame ones, dropping some. The sample comprises about 500,000 clones, around 77% of which are singletons, and 9.5% to 15% rests with the top ten. The CDR3 extends over 15 amino acids. J gave up 7 bases and V 5 bases, and 12 bases lay outside the gene matches. Looked up from germline, CDR1 is SEHNR and CDR2 is FQNEAQ (reference sequence). The sequenced sample consisted of PBMCs. This receptor was identified in a woman between 40 and 50 years old in good health. Some clones in this sample may be carry-over from other donors' samples. The V and J genes are TRBV7-9 and TRBJ2-5; TRBD1 aligns across 8 bases. The CDR3: CASSRGQGSLGTQYF. In nucleotides, the CDR3 is TGTGCCAGCAGCAGAGGACAGGGTTCCCTGGGGACCCAGTACTTC.